This paragraph reports one T cell receptor beta chain. Its matching antigen is unknown. Produced via immunoSEQ multiplex PCR; TCRdb's table is partial and in-frame only. The sample holds more than 110,000 clones, over 90% seen once. The data were taken from a study of T cell responses to AZD1222 COVID-19 vaccine. Second doses were pooled across both intervals (about 4 or about 12 weeks). Study-level findings and limits: Elevations in Spike-specific TCR breadth and depth followed administration of two AZD1222 doses. Reports say nearly half of spike-specific TCRs go after unmutated variant regions.

The CDR3 has 14 residues. Per germline, CDR1 SGHTA and CDR2 FQGNSA. V was clipped by 7 bases and J by 6 bases, with 16 bases between them. V and J are TRBV7-2 and TRBJ1-5; maybe TRBD1 (5 bases). Sequencing used peripheral blood, obtained 28 days after the second AZD1222 dose. This TCR was recovered from an adult who received the AZD1222 COVID-19 vaccine. This CDR3 is CASTDGTETQPQHF. DNA for the CDR3: TGTGCCAGCACCGACGGGACGGAGACTCAGCCCCAGCATTTT. The full variable domain, with the rest looked up from reference TRBV7-2 and TRBJ1-5, is GAGVSQSPSNKVTEKGKDVELRCDPISGHTALYWYRQSLGQGLEFLIYFQGNSAPDKSGLPSDRFSAERTGGSVSTLTIQRTQQEDSAVYLCASTDGTETQPQHFGDGTRLSIL.